The clone carrying this T cell receptor (beta chain) was counted a few times. These data belong to a study of CD8+ T cells in alopecia areata. In each case, RNA was isolated and then reverse transcribed into cDNA as the sequencing template. Libraries were prepared by immunoSEQ multiplex PCR; TCRdb keeps only in-frame clonotypes and omits some of them. The sample has roughly 200,000 clones, around two fifths seen once. The J segment lost 6 bases and the V segment lost 5 bases, leaving 12 bases of the junction unmatched. Per germline, CDR1 SGHTA and CDR2 FQGNSA. CDR3 length: 15 amino acids. The sample's treatment: oral pan-JAK inhibitor, 5-10 mg twice daily.

The receptor comes from a human donor with alopecia areata. This chain joins TRBV7-2 and TRBJ1-2; 7 bases are a match to TRBD1. The sequencing here drew on CD4+ T cells sorted from blood, taken at approximately week 36, from a patient treated with tofacitinib. The CDR3 sequence is CASSLASDRVHGYTF. CDR3 nucleotides: TGTGCCAGCAGCCTGGCCTCTGACAGGGTTCATGGCTACACCTTC.